These 20 T cell receptor beta chains came from one sample sequenced in a study of blood T cells in healthy people across ages. Primers used in a second PCR of roughly 7 to 11 cycles were a sample-barcoded 5' primer and a J-beta primer mix. TCRdb called the 5' RACE reads again in MiXCR, with one record for every CDR3 protein. Among some 1.5 million distinct CDR3 sequences listed, roughly 43% were seen once. Sequencing used blood. The receptor set was obtained from a woman aged 18 to 35 in good health.

The J gene is TRBJ1-4, the V gene TRBV30; D gene ambiguous. Trimming cost V 2 bases and J 7 bases, with 5 bases left between them. This CDR3 is built from 11 residues. Per the germline V gene, CDR1 is GTSNPN and CDR2 is SVGIG (reference sequence). Here the CDR3 reads CAWSLGEKLFF. Here the CDR3 DNA reads TGTGCCTGGAGTCTCGGTGAAAAACTGTTTTTT.

In the case of this clonotype: Germline is not matched at one junction end, which may reflect a read error. The chain couples TRBV6-2 or TRBV6-3 to TRBJ1-1; 7 bases align to TRBD1. CDR1 and CDR2 (germline): MNHEY, SVGEGT. The CDR3 loop spans 15 amino acids. This chain's CDR3 is CASRPTTGTLTEASF. For the CDR3, the DNA is TGTGCCAGCAGACCTACGACAGGGACCCTCACTGAAGCTTCCTTT.

CDR3 DNA: TGTGCCAGCCCCCCCCTGACTAGCGGATATTCCTACGAGCAGTACTTC. This codes for CASPPLTSGYSYEQYF. The chain combines TRBV28 with TRBJ2-7, with 9 bases lining up with TRBD2. The CDR3 totals 16 residues. V shed 8 bases and J 1 base; nucleotides not matched to a gene: 12. Germline V gene data show CDR1 as MDHEN and CDR2 as SYDVKM.

To note about this clonotype: The junction differs from germline at one of its ends, possibly a read error. This chain links TRBV28 with TRBJ1-6, with 10 bases lining up with TRBD1. The length of the CDR3 is 17 residues. Germline CDR1 reads MDHEN; CDR2 reads SYDVKM. CDR3 DNA sequence: TGTGCCAGCACCCCGGGACAGGGGCTGAATTGGCATTCACCCCTCTACTTT. Protein: CASTPGQGLNWHSPLYF.

The chain carries TRBV20-1 and TRBJ2-4, with a possible D match to TRBD2 (6 bases). This CDR3 has 14 residues. V was pared by 4 bases and J by 0 bases, with 10 bases between. Germline V gene sequence: CDR1 DFQATT, CDR2 SNEGSKA (reference sequence). As DNA, the CDR3 is TGCAGTGCTACCGCGGGGTTAGCCAAAAACATTCAGTACTTC. The encoded protein is CSATAGLAKNIQYF.

The CDR3 loop reads CSARVGTEIGGYTF. The CDR3 DNA follows: TGCAGTGCTAGAGTTGGGACAGAAATAGGGGGCTACACCTTC. V usage is TRBV20-1 and J usage is TRBJ1-2; TRBD1 agrees at 7 bases. The CDR3 length is 14 residues. Germline CDR1 reads DFQATT; CDR2 reads SNEGSKA (reference sequence). Trimming cost V 1 base and J 8 bases; bases outside gene matches: 10.

V usage is TRBV28 and J usage is TRBJ1-5; TRBD1 matches at 10 bases. This CDR3 has 16 amino acids. Germline V gene sequence: CDR1 MDHEN, CDR2 SYDVKM. V shed 5 bases, J shed 4 bases, and the junction held 8 bases outside the gene matches. The CDR3: CASSLLPGQGNQPQHF. The CDR3 region has the DNA TGTGCCAGCAGTCTCCTGCCGGGACAGGGGAATCAGCCCCAGCATTTT. Drawing the rest from reference TRBV28 and TRBJ1-5, the complete variable domain is DVKVTQSSRYLVKRTGEKVFLECVQDMDHENMFWYRQDPGLGLRLIYFSYDVKMKEKGDIPEGYSVSREKKERFSLILESASTNQTSMYLCASSLLPGQGNQPQHFGDGTRLSIL.

This clonotype is a singleton in its sample. The chain uses TRBV9 and TRBJ1-2; D remains ambiguous. Germline V gene sequence: CDR1 SGDLS, CDR2 YYNGEE. Trimming removed 0 bases from V and 5 bases from J, with 14 bases in between. This CDR3 has 15 residues. The CDR3 is CASSVGDSRRYGYTF. The CDR3 DNA is TGTGCCAGCAGCGTAGGAGATAGTAGGCGATATGGCTACACCTTC.

J is TRBJ2-1 and V is TRBV20-1; D possibly uses TRBD1 or TRBD2 (5 bases each). The CDR3 extends over 16 amino acids. Germline values: CDR1 DFQATT, CDR2 SNEGSKA (reference sequence). V was trimmed by 0 bases and J by 0 bases, leaving 12 bases between them. The CDR3 DNA is TGCAGTGCTAGAGATTTACGGGGCCGCTCCTACAATGAGCAGTTCTTC. This translates into CSARDLRGRSYNEQFF.

In its sample, this clonotype was seen many times. The chain recombines TRBV20-1 with TRBJ1-2; D remains unclear. The CDR3 covers 12 residues. Germline V gene data show CDR1 as DFQATT and CDR2 as SNEGSKA (reference sequence). The V and J ends lost 1 base and 0 bases respectively, with 3 bases between them. CDR3 nucleotides: TGCAGTGCTAGAGGGTCTAACTATGGCTACACCTTC. Amino acids: CSARGSNYGYTF.

CDR3 DNA: TGTGCCAGCAGCGCCCCTGGACAGGCCACTGAAGCTTTCTTT. It codes for CASSAPGQATEAFF. The gene calls are TRBV7-6 and TRBJ1-1; 7 bases map to TRBD1. The CDR3 sequence is 14 residues long. CDR1 SGHVS and CDR2 FNYEAQ come from the germline V gene. Germline trimming cut 5 bases from V and 4 bases from J; bases unmatched to any gene: 7. Complete variable domain (other parts from reference TRBV7-6 and TRBJ1-1): GAGVSQSPRYKVTKRGQDVALRCDPISGHVSLYWYRQALGQGPEFLTYFNYEAQQDKSGLPNDRFSAERPEGSISTLTIQRTEQRDSAMYRCASSAPGQATEAFFGQGTRLTVV.

V gene TRBV7-2 combines with J gene TRBJ1-1; D gene uncertain. The V gene lost 7 bases and the J gene lost 1 base, with 10 bases spanning the gap. This CDR3 contains 13 residues. The germline V gene encodes CDR1 SGHTA and CDR2 FQGNSA. CDR3: CASKVERNTEAFF. The CDR3 bases are TGTGCCAGCAAGGTTGAGCGGAACACTGAAGCTTTCTTT.

This clonotype was found a few times. V and J are TRBV20-1 and TRBJ1-1; TRBD1 might be the D (5 bases). This CDR3 contains 16 residues. Germline V CDR1 and CDR2: DFQATT, SNEGSKA (reference sequence). V gave up 5 bases and J gave up 0 bases, with 19 bases separating them. The CDR3 protein is CSARSGGDTMNTEAFF. In DNA, the CDR3 is TGCAGTGCTCGAAGTGGGGGAGACACAATGAACACTGAAGCTTTCTTT.

This clonotype was detected a few times. The chain uses TRBV12-3 or TRBV12-4 and TRBJ1-2; D gene uncertain. CDR3 size: 13 residues. Between the trimmed V and J ends, which lost 3 bases and 7 bases, there was a span of 12 bases. The CDR3 nucleotides are TGTGCCAGCAGTTTGATAACATTTGGTGGCTACACCTTC. It codes for CASSLITFGGYTF.

This clonotype has more than one count but fewer than ten. The chain is built from TRBV7-9 and TRBJ1-1; D unresolved. Germline lookup yields CDR1 SEHNR and CDR2 FQNEAQ (reference sequence). V lost 6 bases, J lost 4 bases, and 12 bases lay in between. This CDR3 has 13 amino acids. In DNA form, the CDR3 reads TGTGCCAGCAGACGATCGAGAAGCACTGAAGCTTTCTTT. This gives the protein CASRRSRSTEAFF.

The table lists this clonotype with a few counts. The chain combines TRBV29-1 with TRBJ1-1; D is unclear. The CDR3 length is 10 residues. Germline assignment: CDR1 SQVTM and CDR2 ANQGSEA. V was trimmed by 4 bases and J by 8 bases, leaving 8 bases between them. CDR3 region: CSVVWREAFF. The CDR3 bases are TGCAGCGTTGTGTGGCGCGAAGCTTTCTTT.

The chain uses TRBV11-2 and TRBJ1-2; D call uncertain. The V end lost 1 base, the J end lost 4 bases, and 10 bases lay between the germline ends. CDR3 length: 14 residues. CDR1 and CDR2 from the germline V gene are SGHAT and FQNNGV. CDR3 sequence (DNA): TGTGCCAGCAGCTTAGCCCCCACCTTCTATGGCTACACCTTC. This gives the protein CASSLAPTFYGYTF.

This chain joins TRBV7-9 and TRBJ1-1, with no clear D. V dropped 5 bases and J dropped 1 base, with 14 bases sitting between them. Per the germline V gene, CDR1 is SEHNR and CDR2 is FQNEAQ (reference sequence). The CDR3 totals 15 residues. The CDR3 coding sequence is TGTGCCAGCAGCCCGGCGACCGCGGCGAACACTGAAGCTTTCTTT. It yields the protein CASSPATAANTEAFF. The full variable domain, completed using reference TRBV7-9 and TRBJ1-1, is DTGVSQNPRHKITKRGQNVTFRCDPISEHNRLYWYRQTLGQGPEFLTYFQNEAQLEKSRLLSDRFSAERPKGSFSTLEIQRTEQGDSAMYLCASSPATAANTEAFFGQGTRLTVV.

The rearrangement uses TRBV5-1 and TRBJ1-1; a possible D gene is TRBD1 (5 bases). CDR1 is SGHRS and CDR2 is YFSETQ in the germline V gene. The CDR3 totals 16 residues. V was pared by 4 bases and J by 0 bases, with 16 bases between. CDR3 sequence reads: CASSPRVQGVNTEAFF. CDR3 DNA: TGCGCCAGCAGCCCCAGAGTGCAGGGAGTGAACACTGAAGCTTTCTTT.

This clonotype was detected ten times or more. The V gene is TRBV5-1, the J gene TRBJ2-7; TRBD1 might be the D (6 bases). The germline CDR1 and CDR2 sequences are SGHRS and YFSETQ. The germline V and J ends were trimmed by 8 bases and 2 bases, with 14 bases remaining between them. The CDR3 is made up of 13 amino acids. The CDR3 nucleotides are TGCGCCAGTTCACAGGGAAGCGCCTACGAGCAGTACTTC. Protein: CASSQGSAYEQYF.